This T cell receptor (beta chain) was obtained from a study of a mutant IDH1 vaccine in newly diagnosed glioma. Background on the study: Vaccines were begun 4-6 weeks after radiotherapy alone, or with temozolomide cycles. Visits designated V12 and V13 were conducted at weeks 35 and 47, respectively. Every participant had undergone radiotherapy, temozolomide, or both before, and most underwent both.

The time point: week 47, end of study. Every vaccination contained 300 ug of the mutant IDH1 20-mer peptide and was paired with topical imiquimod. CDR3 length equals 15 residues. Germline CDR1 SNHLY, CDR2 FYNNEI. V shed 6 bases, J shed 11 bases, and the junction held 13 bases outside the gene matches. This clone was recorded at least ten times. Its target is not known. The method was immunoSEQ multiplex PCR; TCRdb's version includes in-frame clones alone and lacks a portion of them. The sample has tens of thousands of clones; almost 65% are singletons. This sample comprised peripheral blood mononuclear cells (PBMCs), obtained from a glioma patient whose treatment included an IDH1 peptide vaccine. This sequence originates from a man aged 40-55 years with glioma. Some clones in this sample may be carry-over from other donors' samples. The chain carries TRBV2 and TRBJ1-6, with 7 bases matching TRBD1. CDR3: CASRPRDSSGAPLHF. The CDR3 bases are TGTGCCAGCAGACCCCGGGACAGCTCCGGGGCACCCCTCCACTTT.